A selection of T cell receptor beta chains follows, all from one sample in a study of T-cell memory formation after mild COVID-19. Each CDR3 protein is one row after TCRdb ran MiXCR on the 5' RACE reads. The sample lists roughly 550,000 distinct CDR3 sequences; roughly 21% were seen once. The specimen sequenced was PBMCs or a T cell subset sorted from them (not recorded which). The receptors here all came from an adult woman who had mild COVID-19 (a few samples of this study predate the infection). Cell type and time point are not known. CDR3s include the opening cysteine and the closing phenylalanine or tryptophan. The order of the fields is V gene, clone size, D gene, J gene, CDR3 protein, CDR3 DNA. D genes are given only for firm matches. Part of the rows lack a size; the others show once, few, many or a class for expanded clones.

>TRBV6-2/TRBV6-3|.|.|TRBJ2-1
CASSDMGGWDNEQFF
TGTGCCAGCAGTGACATGGGGGGCTGGGACAATGAGCAGTTCTTC
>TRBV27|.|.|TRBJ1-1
CASNPTESKTEAFF
TGTGCCAGCAACCCGACAGAATCAAAAACTGAAGCTTTCTTT
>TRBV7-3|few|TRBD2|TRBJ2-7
CASLVGRAREQYF
TGTGCCAGCCTTGTGGGGAGGGCCAGGGAGCAGTACTTC
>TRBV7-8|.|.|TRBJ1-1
CASSPSGVGNTEAFF
TGTGCCAGCAGCCCCTCGGGGGTCGGGAACACTGAAGCTTTCTTT
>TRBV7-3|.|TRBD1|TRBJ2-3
CASSLGGQITDTQYF
TGTGCCAGCAGCTTAGGGGGACAGATCACAGATACGCAGTATTTT
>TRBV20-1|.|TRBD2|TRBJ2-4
CSARGSSGGTNIQYF
TGCAGTGCTAGAGGATCTAGCGGGGGGACGAACATTCAGTACTTC
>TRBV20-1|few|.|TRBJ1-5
CSANRDSNQPQHF
TGCAGTGCGAACCGGGATAGCAATCAGCCCCAGCATTTT
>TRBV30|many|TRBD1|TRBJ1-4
CAWSPGTGYEKLFF
TGTGCCTGGAGTCCCGGGACAGGGTATGAAAAACTGTTTTTT
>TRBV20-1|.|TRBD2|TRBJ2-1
CSALLAGALLGYNEQFF
TGCAGTGCTCTACTAGCGGGGGCCCTCTTAGGCTACAATGAGCAGTTCTTC
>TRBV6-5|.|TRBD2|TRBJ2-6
CASSSAGAGANVLTF
TGTGCCAGCAGTTCGGCGGGGGCTGGGGCCAACGTCCTGACTTTC
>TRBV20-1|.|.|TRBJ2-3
CSAPSGLTDTQYF
TGCAGTGCCCCCAGCGGGCTCACAGATACGCAGTATTTT